This record looks at one T cell receptor (beta chain) sequence and its context. This record belongs to a study of T cell responses to AZD1222 COVID-19 vaccine. Sequenced by immunoSEQ multiplex PCR; TCRdb stores in-frame clones only, minus some. The sample has tens of thousands of clones, 88% seen once. The CDR3 covers 17 residues. The germline CDR1 and CDR2 sequences are SGHNT and YENEEA. Trimming took 5 bases from V and 7 from J, leaving 21 bases between them. The sequence was obtained from an adult who received the AZD1222 COVID-19 vaccine. Sequenced material: peripheral blood, taken 28 days after the second AZD1222 dose. The chain links TRBV11-3 to TRBJ1-6; TRBD1 might be the D (6 bases). In nucleotides, the CDR3 is TGTGCCAGCAGCCGAATGGGGGGCGAGTCGTACAATTCACCCCTCCACTTT. Its protein product is CASSRMGGESYNSPLHF.